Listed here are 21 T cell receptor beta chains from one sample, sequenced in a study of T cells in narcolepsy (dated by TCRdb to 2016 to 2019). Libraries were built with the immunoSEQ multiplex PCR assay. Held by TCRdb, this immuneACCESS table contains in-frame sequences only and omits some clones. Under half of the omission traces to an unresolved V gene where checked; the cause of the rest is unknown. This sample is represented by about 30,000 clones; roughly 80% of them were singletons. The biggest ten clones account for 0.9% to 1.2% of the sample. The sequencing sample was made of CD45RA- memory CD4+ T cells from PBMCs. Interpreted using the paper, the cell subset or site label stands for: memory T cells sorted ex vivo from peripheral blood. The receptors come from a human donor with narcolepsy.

CDR3 amino acids: CASSPIGSYNSPLHF. In nucleotides, the CDR3 is TGTGCCAGCTCACCAATCGGCTCCTATAATTCACCCCTCCACTTT. The chain couples TRBV18 to TRBJ1-6; D is unclear. V was pared by 2 bases and J by 0 bases, with 5 bases between. Looked up from germline, CDR1 is KGHSH and CDR2 is LQKENI. The CDR3 runs 15 residues.

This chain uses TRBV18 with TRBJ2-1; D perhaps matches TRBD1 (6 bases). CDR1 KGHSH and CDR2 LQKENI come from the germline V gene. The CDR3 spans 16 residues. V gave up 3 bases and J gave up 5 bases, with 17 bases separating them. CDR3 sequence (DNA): TGTGCCAGCTCACCGCAGGGACAAAGCTTGAACAATGAGCAGTTCTTC. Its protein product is CASSPQGQSLNNEQFF.

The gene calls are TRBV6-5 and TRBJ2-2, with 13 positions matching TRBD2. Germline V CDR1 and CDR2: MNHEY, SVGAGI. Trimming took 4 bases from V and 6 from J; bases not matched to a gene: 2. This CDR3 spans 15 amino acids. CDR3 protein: CASSWTSGRPGELFF. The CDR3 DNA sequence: TGTGCCAGCAGTTGGACTAGCGGGAGACCCGGGGAGCTGTTTTTT.

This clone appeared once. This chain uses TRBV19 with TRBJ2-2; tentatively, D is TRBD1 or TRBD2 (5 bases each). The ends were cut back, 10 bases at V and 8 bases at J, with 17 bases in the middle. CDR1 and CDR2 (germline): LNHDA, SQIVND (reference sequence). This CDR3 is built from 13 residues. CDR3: CATATVRGGELFF. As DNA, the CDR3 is TGTGCCACCGCGACAGTCCGAGGGGGGGAGCTGTTTTTT. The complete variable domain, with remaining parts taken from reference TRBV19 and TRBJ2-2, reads DGGITQSPKYLFRKEGQNVTLSCEQNLNHDAMYWYRQDPGQGLRLIYYSQIVNDFQKGDIAEGYSVSREKKESFPLTVTSAQKNPTAFYLCATATVRGGELFFGEGSRLTVL.

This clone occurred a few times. CDR3 DNA sequence: TGTGCCAGCAGTGAAGTTGGGGGAAGGAGCAATCAGCCCCAGCATTTT. Amino acids: CASSEVGGRSNQPQHF. The rearrangement links TRBV6-1 to TRBJ1-5; possible D gene TRBD1, 5 bases. The CDR3 spans 16 residues. V gave up 1 base and J gave up 1 base, with 11 bases separating them. Germline lookup yields CDR1 MNHNS and CDR2 SASEGT.

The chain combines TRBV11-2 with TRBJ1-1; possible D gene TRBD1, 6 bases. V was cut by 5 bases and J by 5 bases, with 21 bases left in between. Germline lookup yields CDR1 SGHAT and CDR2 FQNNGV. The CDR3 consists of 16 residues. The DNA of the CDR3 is TGTGCCAGCAGCCCTCTAGGGGGGCGGCGTGGGACTGAAGCTTTCTTT. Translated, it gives CASSPLGGRRGTEAFF. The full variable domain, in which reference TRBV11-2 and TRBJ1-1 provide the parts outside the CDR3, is EAGVAQSPRYKIIEKRQSVAFWCNPISGHATLYWYQQILGQGPKLLIQFQNNGVVDDSQLPKDRFSAERLKGVDSTLKIQPAKLEDSAVYLCASSPLGGRRGTEAFFGQGTRLTVV.

This CDR3 is CASSLDGRYGYTF. The CDR3 DNA follows: TGTGCCAGCAGCTTAGATGGGCGGTACGGCTACACCTTC. V and J are TRBV11-2 and TRBJ1-2; D remains unclear. V gave up 0 bases and J gave up 8 bases, with 10 bases separating them. The CDR3 spans 13 residues. Germline CDR1 is SGHAT and CDR2 is FQNNGV.

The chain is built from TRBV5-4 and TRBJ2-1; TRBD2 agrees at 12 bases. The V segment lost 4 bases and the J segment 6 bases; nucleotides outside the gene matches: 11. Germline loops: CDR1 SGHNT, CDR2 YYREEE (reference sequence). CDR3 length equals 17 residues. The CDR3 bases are TGTGCCAGCAGCCCCTCCAAACCTAGCGGGAGGGCCAATGAGCAGTTCTTC. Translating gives CASSPSKPSGRANEQFF. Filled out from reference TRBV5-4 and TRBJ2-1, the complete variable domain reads ETGVTQSPTHLIKTRGQQVTLRCSSQSGHNTVSWYQQALGQGPQFIFQYYREEENGRGNFPPRFSGLQFPNYSSELNVNALELDDSALYLCASSPSKPSGRANEQFFGPGTRLTVL.

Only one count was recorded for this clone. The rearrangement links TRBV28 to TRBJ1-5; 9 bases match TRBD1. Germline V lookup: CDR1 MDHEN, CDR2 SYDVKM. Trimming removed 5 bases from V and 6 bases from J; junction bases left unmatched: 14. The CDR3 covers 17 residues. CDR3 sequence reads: CASSQVTGGVRVQPQHF. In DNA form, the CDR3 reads TGTGCCAGCAGTCAAGTAACAGGGGGCGTACGAGTTCAGCCCCAGCATTTT.

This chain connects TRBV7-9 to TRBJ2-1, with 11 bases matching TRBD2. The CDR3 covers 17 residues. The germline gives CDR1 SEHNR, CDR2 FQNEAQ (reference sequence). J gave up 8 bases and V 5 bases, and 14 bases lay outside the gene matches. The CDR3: CASSPRRLAGTRDEQFF. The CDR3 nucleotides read TGTGCCAGCAGCCCCCGCCGACTAGCGGGGACCCGGGATGAGCAGTTCTTC.

The CDR3 DNA reads TGCAGCGTCCAACGGGGGCCTAACTATGGCTACACCTTC. This encodes CSVQRGPNYGYTF. J is TRBJ1-2 and V is TRBV29-1; weak D call: TRBD1 (6 bases). Per germline, CDR1 SQVTM and CDR2 ANQGSEA. The CDR3 consists of 13 residues. V shed 6 bases and J shed 0 bases, with 11 bases lying between them.

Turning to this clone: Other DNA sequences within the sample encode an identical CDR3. The CDR3 nucleotides read TGTGCCAGCGGGATTGGGCTAGCGAAGACCCAGTACTTC. Amino acid sequence: CASGIGLAKTQYF. The chain links TRBV7-2 to TRBJ2-5; possibly TRBD2 for D (6 bases). Trimming took off 8 bases at V and 6 bases at J, with 16 bases between the two ends. CDR1 is SGHTA and CDR2 is FQGNSA in the germline V gene. The CDR3 spans 13 residues.

Written as DNA, the CDR3 is TGTGCCAGCAGCTTCGGTCGGCTGACTGAAGCTTTCTTT. It is translated as CASSFGRLTEAFF. The chain has TRBV11-1 and TRBJ1-1; D remains ambiguous. Trimming took off 3 bases at V and 5 bases at J, with 10 bases between the two ends. Germline CDR1 SGHAT, CDR2 FQDESV (reference sequence). This CDR3 is 13 amino acids long.

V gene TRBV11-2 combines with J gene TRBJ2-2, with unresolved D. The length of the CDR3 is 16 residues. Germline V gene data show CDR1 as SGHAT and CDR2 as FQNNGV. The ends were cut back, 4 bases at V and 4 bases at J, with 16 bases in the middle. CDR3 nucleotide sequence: TGTGCCAGCAGCTCGCTAGTTCGTATCCGCACCGGGGAGCTGTTTTTT. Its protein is CASSSLVRIRTGELFF. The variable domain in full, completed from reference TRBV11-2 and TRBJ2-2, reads EAGVAQSPRYKIIEKRQSVAFWCNPISGHATLYWYQQILGQGPKLLIQFQNNGVVDDSQLPKDRFSAERLKGVDSTLKIQPAKLEDSAVYLCASSSLVRIRTGELFFGEGSRLTVL.

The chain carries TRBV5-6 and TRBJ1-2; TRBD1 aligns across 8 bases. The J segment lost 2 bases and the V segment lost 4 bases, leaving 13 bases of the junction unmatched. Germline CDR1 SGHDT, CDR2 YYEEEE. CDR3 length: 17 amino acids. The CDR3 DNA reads TGTGCCAGCAGCCCCCAACCCCAGGGGGCGACGAACTATGGCTACACCTTC. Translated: CASSPQPQGATNYGYTF.

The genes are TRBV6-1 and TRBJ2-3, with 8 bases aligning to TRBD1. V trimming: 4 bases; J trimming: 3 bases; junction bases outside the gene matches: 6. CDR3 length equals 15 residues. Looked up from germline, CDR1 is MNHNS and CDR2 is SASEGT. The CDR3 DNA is TGTGCCAGCAGTGGGACAGGGTTTTCGACAGATACGCAGTATTTT. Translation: CASSGTGFSTDTQYF.

The CDR3 loop is CASSLTTAQSDTQYF. In DNA form, the CDR3 reads TGTGCCAGCAGTTTGACGACAGCCCAGTCAGATACGCAGTATTTT. V is TRBV27 and J is TRBJ2-3; weak D call: TRBD1 (5 bases). Germline values: CDR1 MNHEY, CDR2 SMNVEV (reference sequence). The CDR3 is 15 residues long. The V gene lost 3 bases and the J gene lost 4 bases, with 14 bases spanning the gap.

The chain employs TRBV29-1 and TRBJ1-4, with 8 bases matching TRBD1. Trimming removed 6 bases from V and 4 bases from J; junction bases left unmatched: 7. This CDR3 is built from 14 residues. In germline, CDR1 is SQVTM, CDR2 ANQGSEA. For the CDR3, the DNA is TGCAGCGTCCGACGACAGGGGCTTAATGAAAAACTGTTTTTT. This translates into CSVRRQGLNEKLFF.

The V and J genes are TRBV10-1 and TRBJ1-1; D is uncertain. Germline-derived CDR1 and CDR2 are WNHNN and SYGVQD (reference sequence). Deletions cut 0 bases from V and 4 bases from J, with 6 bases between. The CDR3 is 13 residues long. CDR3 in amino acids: CASSESQFTEAFF. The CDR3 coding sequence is TGCGCCAGCAGTGAGTCACAGTTCACTGAAGCTTTCTTT.

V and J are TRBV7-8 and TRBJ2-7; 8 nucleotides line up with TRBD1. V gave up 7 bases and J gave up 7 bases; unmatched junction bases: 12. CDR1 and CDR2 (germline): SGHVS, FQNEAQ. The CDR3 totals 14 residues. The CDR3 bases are TGTGCCAGCACCTTCGGGACAGGCTCCCGGGAGCAGTACTTC. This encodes CASTFGTGSREQYF.

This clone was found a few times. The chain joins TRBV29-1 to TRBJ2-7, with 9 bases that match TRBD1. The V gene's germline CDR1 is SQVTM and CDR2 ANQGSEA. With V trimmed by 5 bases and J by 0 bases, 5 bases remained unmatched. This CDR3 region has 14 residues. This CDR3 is CSVLWDRASYEQYF. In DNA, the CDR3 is TGCAGCGTTCTCTGGGACAGGGCCTCCTACGAGCAGTACTTC.